The present T cell receptor beta chain was sequenced within a study of cytomegalovirus exposure and HLA in healthy donors. Study details: There were about 85 million unique TCRs (from HLA-typed donors) in an early data release. Study-level findings and limits: Relative to equally common others, HLA-associated TCR beta chains showed greater clonal expansion in a later analysis. Later analysis suggested links between common viral pathogens and several top significant clusters.

Notes on this clone: Its matching antigen is unknown.

This CDR3 comprises 15 residues. V was pared by 3 bases and J by 4 bases, with 9 bases of the junction left unmatched. The germline V gene encodes CDR1 SNHLY and CDR2 FYNNEI. Primers: 60 Vbeta forward and 13 Jbeta reverse. Clones were sequenced by immunoSEQ multiplex PCR, and TCRdb holds only the in-frame ones, with some missing. This table holds tens of thousands of clones, 65% to 80% found once. This rearrangement joins TRBV2 to TRBJ2-7, with 7 bases lining up with TRBD1. The clonotype comes from a woman aged 25 to 39 in good health and CMV-seronegative. Sequences were obtained from PBMCs. The CDR3 DNA follows: TGTGCCAGCAGTGACCCCGGGACAGAGAGATACGAGCAGTACTTC. This codes for CASSDPGTERYEQYF.